The 10 T cell receptor beta chains in this list originate from one sample, sequenced in a study of naive and memory T cell subsets. The SP2 primer and nested alpha and beta constant region primers amplified ligated cDNA in four rounds. TCRdb passed the UMI-ligation and nested PCR reads through MiXCR, listing each CDR3 protein once. The data show about 37,000 distinct CDR3 sequences, 11% seen once. Treatment denoted: skin biopsy from PPD injection site in Mantoux-positive individual. An oligonucleotide containing a UMI was ligated to the 3' end of TCR cDNA. This specimen consisted of skin, obtained from a tuberculin skin test site. The receptors shown here come from an adult in good health.

The chain recombines TRBV5-1 with TRBJ1-2; D gene unclear. The length of the CDR3 is 14 residues. Germline CDR1 and CDR2: SGHRS and YFSETQ. V lost 0 bases and J lost 4, with 10 bases in between. CDR3 sequence: CASSLEGRTYGYTF. DNA of the CDR3: TGCGCCAGCAGCTTGGAGGGCAGGACCTATGGCTACACCTTC. The whole variable domain, remainder taken from reference TRBV5-1 and TRBJ1-2, is KAGVTQTPRYLIKTRGQQVTLSCSPISGHRSVSWYQQTPGQGLQFLFEYFSETQRNKGNFPGRFSGRQFSNSRSEMNVSTLELGDSALYLCASSLEGRTYGYTFGSGTRLTVV.

This chain uses TRBV12-3 or TRBV12-4 with TRBJ1-1; D not certain. Deletions cut 4 bases from V and 0 bases from J, with 6 bases between. The CDR3 has 13 amino acids. Here the CDR3 reads CASSSLLNTEAFF. For the CDR3, the DNA is TGTGCCAGCAGTTCCCTCCTGAACACTGAAGCTTTCTTT.

There are a few counts of this clonotype. The gene calls are TRBV9 and TRBJ2-2; TRBD2 is a possible D gene (6 bases). The CDR3 is 13 amino acids. The germline V gene encodes CDR1 SGDLS and CDR2 YYNGEE. V was shortened by 1 base and J by 5 bases, with 6 bases between the two germline ends. Written as DNA, the CDR3 is TGTGCCAGCAGCGTACTAGCGACCGGGGAGCTGTTTTTT. Protein product: CASSVLATGELFF. The full variable domain, with the rest looked up from reference TRBV9 and TRBJ2-2, is DSGVTQTPKHLITATGQRVTLRCSPRSGDLSVYWYQQSLDQGLQFLIQYYNGEERAKGNILERFSAQQFPDLHSELNLSSLELGDSALYFCASSVLATGELFFGEGSRLTVL.

In its sample, this clonotype was seen many times. The gene calls are TRBV6-2 or TRBV6-3 and TRBJ2-1; TRBD1 agrees at 10 bases. CDR1 and CDR2 (germline): MNHEY, SVGEGT. The trim removed 8 bases at V and 9 bases at J, leaving 7 bases unmatched. CDR3 length: 13 amino acids. Here the CDR3 reads CASLRQGASEQFF. DNA of the CDR3: TGTGCCAGCTTACGACAGGGGGCCTCTGAGCAGTTCTTC.

This clonotype was seen many times. This may come from a read error, since a much larger clone is one base off. The J gene is TRBJ2-5, the V gene TRBV5-1; D not resolved. The V end was cut by 2 bases, the J end by 5 bases, with 10 bases between. The CDR3 length is 13 residues. Germline V gene lookup returns CDR1 SGHRS and CDR2 YFSETQ. DNA of the CDR3: TGCGCCAGCAGCTTTTTGGGCGACGAGACCCAGTACTTC. Its protein product is CASSFLGDETQYF.

Ten or more counts support this clonotype. The chain combines TRBV12-3 or TRBV12-4 with TRBJ2-7, with 9 bases fitting TRBD1. With 3 bases clipped from V and 4 bases from J, the junction kept 4 bases outside the gene matches. The CDR3 spans 14 residues. Here the CDR3 reads CASSFGGQGYEQYF. Written as DNA, the CDR3 is TGTGCCAGCAGTTTTGGGGGACAGGGTTACGAGCAGTACTTC.

This chain connects TRBV6-1 to TRBJ1-1; D not certain. CDR1 and CDR2 from the germline V gene are MNHNS and SASEGT. Trimming left V 7 bases short and J 1 base short, with 7 bases between. The length of the CDR3 is 12 residues. The CDR3 protein is CASTWRNTEAFF. The CDR3 DNA reads TGTGCCAGCACTTGGCGGAACACTGAAGCTTTCTTT.

The table lists this clonotype with many counts. This chain connects TRBV6-2 or TRBV6-3 to TRBJ2-7; D is perhaps TRBD2 (5 bases). This CDR3 comprises 15 residues. The germline V and J ends were trimmed by 6 bases and 0 bases, with 15 bases remaining between them. Per the germline V gene, CDR1 is MNHEY and CDR2 is SVGEGT. The CDR3 region is CASRWRRLASYEQYF. The CDR3 DNA reads TGTGCCAGCAGATGGCGGCGGCTAGCCTCCTACGAGCAGTACTTC.

The chain links TRBV5-1 to TRBJ1-4; D is possibly TRBD1 (5 bases). CDR1 and CDR2 from the germline V gene are SGHRS and YFSETQ. This CDR3 contains 14 residues. V was shortened by 4 bases and J by 8 bases, with 15 bases between the two germline ends. This chain's CDR3 is CASSRGSQEEKLFF. The CDR3 nucleotides read TGCGCCAGCAGCCGGGGCAGCCAGGAGGAAAAACTGTTTTTT.

At least ten counts were recorded for this clonotype. The chain couples TRBV20-1 to TRBJ1-6, with D possibly matching TRBD1 (5 bases). The V and J ends lost 8 bases and 7 bases respectively, with 12 bases between them. In germline, CDR1 is DFQATT, CDR2 SNEGSKA (reference sequence). The CDR3 loop spans 12 amino acids. CDR3 residues: CSPGLRNSPLHF. The CDR3 DNA reads TGCAGTCCGGGACTGAGAAATTCACCCCTCCACTTT.